These 15 T cell receptor beta chains share one sample of origin, sequenced in a study of T-cell reconstitution after alpha-beta-depleted transplantation in children. Construction of the TCRbeta library involved unique molecular identifiers. TCRdb itself ran the PCR reads through MiXCR, one entry per CDR3 protein. The sample lists roughly 100,000 distinct CDR3 sequences, roughly 8.4% occurring once. The source was PBMCs from the stem cell graft donor, collected from the stem cell graft. Every receptor here comes from a human donor who donated a stem cell graft to a child with congenital amegakaryocytic thrombocytopenia.

This clonotype was counted many times. V is TRBV12-3 or TRBV12-4 and J is TRBJ2-2; D remains unclear. The CDR3 extends over 15 amino acids. Trimming cost V 5 bases and J 1 base, with 11 bases left between them. The CDR3 coding sequence is TGTGCCAGCAGTGCCACCCGACAGAACACCGGGGAGCTGTTTTTT. It specifies CASSATRQNTGELFF.

This clonotype was detected ten times or more. V gene TRBV5-5 combines with J gene TRBJ2-1; TRBD1 aligns across 7 bases. Losses at the gene ends were 4 bases for V and 4 bases for J; bases not matched to a gene: 5. The CDR3 totals 14 residues. CDR1 and CDR2 from the germline V gene are SGHKS and YYEKEE (reference sequence). CDR3 nucleotide sequence: TGTGCCAGCAGCCAGGGACAGACTTACAATGAGCAGTTCTTC. It codes for CASSQGQTYNEQFF.

There are many counts of this clonotype. The chain combines TRBV20-1 with TRBJ1-6, with a tentative D call TRBD1 (5 bases). This CDR3 spans 13 amino acids. With 6 bases removed from V and 0 bases from J, the gap between germline ends came to 6 bases. The germline V gene has CDR1 DFQATT and CDR2 SNEGSKA (reference sequence). The CDR3 here is CSADSSYNSPLHF. CDR3 bases: TGCAGTGCCGACAGCTCCTATAATTCACCCCTCCACTTT.

The chain combines TRBV5-1 with TRBJ2-3; no clear D gene. Trimming stripped 0 bases from V and 2 bases from J, with 7 bases between. Germline V gene lookup returns CDR1 SGHRS and CDR2 YFSETQ. The CDR3 runs to 14 residues. CDR3 sequence (DNA): TGCGCCAGCAGCTTGGCAGCCGACACAGATACGCAGTATTTT. Amino acid sequence: CASSLAADTDTQYF. The full variable domain, completed using reference TRBV5-1 and TRBJ2-3, is KAGVTQTPRYLIKTRGQQVTLSCSPISGHRSVSWYQQTPGQGLQFLFEYFSETQRNKGNFPGRFSGRQFSNSRSEMNVSTLELGDSALYLCASSLAADTDTQYFGPGTRLTVL.

This clonotype was counted only a few times. V and J are TRBV20-1 and TRBJ1-4; tentatively, D is TRBD1 (5 bases). The CDR3 is 14 amino acids. Per the germline V gene, CDR1 is DFQATT and CDR2 is SNEGSKA (reference sequence). The ends were cut back, 1 base at V and 3 bases at J, with 9 bases in the middle. The CDR3 is CSARGGGSNEKLFF. CDR3 in DNA: TGCAGTGCTAGAGGCGGGGGTTCTAATGAAAAACTGTTTTTT.

This clonotype has a handful of counts. The CDR3 spells CASSEGGPRDFYEQYF. CDR3 DNA sequence: TGTGCCAGCAGTGAGGGGGGCCCCCGGGACTTCTACGAGCAGTACTTC. The rearrangement links TRBV2 to TRBJ2-7, with D perhaps TRBD1 or TRBD2 (6 bases each). Germline V CDR1 and CDR2: SNHLY, FYNNEI. Trimming cost V 3 bases and J 3 bases, with 18 bases left between them. CDR3 length equals 16 residues.

This clonotype was recorded many times. The J gene is TRBJ2-5, the V gene TRBV12-3 or TRBV12-4, with D possibly being TRBD1 (5 bases). V was pared by 2 bases and J by 4 bases, with 11 bases between. The CDR3 sequence is 14 residues long. The CDR3 sequence: CASSLSTDRETQYF. Written as DNA, the CDR3 is TGTGCCAGCAGTTTATCGACAGATCGAGAGACCCAGTACTTC.

There are many counts of this clonotype. One end of the junction varies from germline; a read error may be responsible. This rearrangement joins TRBV3-1 to TRBJ2-1, with TRBD2 matching over 8 bases. The CDR3 extends over 16 amino acids. Germline V CDR1 and CDR2: LGHDT, YNNKEL (reference sequence). CDR3 region: CASRQERAGGRNEQFF. For the CDR3, the DNA is TGTGCCAGCAGACAAGAAAGGGCGGGAGGAAGAAATGAGCAGTTCTTC.

This clonotype was counted many times. The chain combines TRBV18 with TRBJ2-1, with 8 bases that match TRBD1. The length of the CDR3 is 14 residues. J gave up 6 bases and V 4 bases, and 5 bases lay outside the gene matches. Germline-derived CDR1 and CDR2 are KGHSH and LQKENI. This CDR3 is CASSLTTGGNEQFF. CDR3 nucleotides: TGTGCCAGCTCACTTACCACAGGGGGCAATGAGCAGTTCTTC.

This clonotype occurred many times. The chain employs TRBV30 and TRBJ1-4; no reliable D call. Germline-derived CDR1 and CDR2 are GTSNPN and SVGIG (reference sequence). V was cut by 0 bases and J by 7 bases, with 9 bases left in between. The CDR3 is made up of 13 amino acids. The CDR3 reads CAWSVQATEKLFF. The CDR3 DNA reads TGTGCCTGGAGTGTACAAGCGACTGAAAAACTGTTTTTT. The full variable domain, in which reference TRBV30 and TRBJ1-4 provide the parts outside the CDR3, is SQTIHQWPATLVQPVGSPLSLECTVEGTSNPNLYWYRQAAGRGLQLLFYSVGIGQISSEVPQNLSASRPQDRQFILSSKKLLLSDSGFYLCAWSVQATEKLFFGSGTQLSVL.

This clonotype has a handful of counts. V usage is TRBV5-1 and J usage is TRBJ2-3; 11 bases agree with TRBD2. The CDR3 has 18 residues. Germline V CDR1 and CDR2: SGHRS, YFSETQ. V was pared by 1 base and J by 4 bases, with 11 bases of the junction left unmatched. The CDR3 protein is CASSLPKLAGEGADTQYF. CDR3 sequence (DNA): TGCGCCAGCAGCTTGCCCAAACTAGCGGGAGAAGGGGCAGATACGCAGTATTTT.

This clonotype was counted only a few times. V usage is TRBV5-1 and J usage is TRBJ2-5, with a weak D call TRBD2 (6 bases). The germline V gene has CDR1 SGHRS and CDR2 YFSETQ. CDR3 length equals 14 residues. Trimming removed 1 base at V and 3 bases at J, with 10 bases between. CDR3 bases: TGCGCCAGCAGCTTGACTAGCTCAAAAGAGACCCAGTACTTC. It specifies CASSLTSSKETQYF.

The sample holds many counts of this clonotype. The chain is built from TRBV20-1 and TRBJ2-6; tentatively, D is TRBD2 (6 bases). Germline V gives CDR1 DFQATT, CDR2 SNEGSKA (reference sequence). V lost 3 bases and J lost 0, with 18 bases in between. This CDR3 is built from 18 residues. Here the CDR3 DNA reads TGCAGTGCTAGTTCATTAGACCCGACTAGCTCTGGGGCCAACGTCCTGACTTTC. This gives the protein CSASSLDPTSSGANVLTF.

This clonotype was seen many times. This rearrangement joins TRBV28 to TRBJ2-3; 9 bases are a match to TRBD1. The V gene's germline CDR1 is MDHEN and CDR2 SYDVKM. V trimming: 7 bases; J trimming: 6 bases; junction bases outside the gene matches: 11. The CDR3 covers 15 residues. The CDR3 sequence is CASNRGQGIADTQYF. The DNA for the CDR3 is TGTGCCAGCAATCGCGGACAGGGGATCGCGGATACGCAGTATTTT.

This clonotype was observed many times. The V and J genes are TRBV11-2 and TRBJ1-1, with D perhaps matching TRBD1 (5 bases). Germline CDR1 reads SGHAT; CDR2 reads FQNNGV. The CDR3 spans 16 residues. Trimming cost V 4 bases and J 7 bases, with 22 bases left between them. DNA for the CDR3: TGTGCCAGCAGCTCCATTAAACGGGGGAAAGTTAATGAAGCTTTCTTT. This translates into CASSSIKRGKVNEAFF.